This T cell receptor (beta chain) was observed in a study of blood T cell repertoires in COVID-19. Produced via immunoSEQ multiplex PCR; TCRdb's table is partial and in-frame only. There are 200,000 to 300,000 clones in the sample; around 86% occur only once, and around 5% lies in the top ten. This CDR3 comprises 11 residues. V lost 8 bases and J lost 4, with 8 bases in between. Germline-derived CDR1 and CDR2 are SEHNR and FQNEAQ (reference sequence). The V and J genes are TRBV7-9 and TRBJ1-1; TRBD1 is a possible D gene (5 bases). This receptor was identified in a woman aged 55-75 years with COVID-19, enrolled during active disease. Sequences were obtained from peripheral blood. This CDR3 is CASERGTEAFF. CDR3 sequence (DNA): TGTGCCAGCGAAAGGGGCACTGAAGCTTTCTTT.